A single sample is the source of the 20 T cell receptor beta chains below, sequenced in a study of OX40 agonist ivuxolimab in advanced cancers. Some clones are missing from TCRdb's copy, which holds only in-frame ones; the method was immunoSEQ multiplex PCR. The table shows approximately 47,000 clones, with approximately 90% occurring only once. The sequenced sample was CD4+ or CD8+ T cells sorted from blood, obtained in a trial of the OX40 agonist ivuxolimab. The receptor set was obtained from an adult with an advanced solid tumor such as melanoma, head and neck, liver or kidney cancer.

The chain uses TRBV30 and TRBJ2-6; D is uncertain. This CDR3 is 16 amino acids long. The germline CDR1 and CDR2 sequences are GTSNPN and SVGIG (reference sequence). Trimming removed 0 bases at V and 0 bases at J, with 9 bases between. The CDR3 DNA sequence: TGTGCCTGGAGTGTACTCTGGGTCTCTGGGGCCAACGTCCTGACTTTC. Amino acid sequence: CAWSVLWVSGANVLTF.

The CDR3 coding sequence is TGTGCCAGCTCACCACTTGAGGGGAACCTCCAAGAGACCCAGTACTTC. It translates to CASSPLEGNLQETQYF. The rearrangement uses TRBV18 and TRBJ2-5; D assignment may be TRBD1 or TRBD2 (5 bases each). Germline-derived CDR1 and CDR2 are KGHSH and LQKENI. V lost 1 base and J lost 1, with 13 bases in between. The CDR3 is 16 amino acids.

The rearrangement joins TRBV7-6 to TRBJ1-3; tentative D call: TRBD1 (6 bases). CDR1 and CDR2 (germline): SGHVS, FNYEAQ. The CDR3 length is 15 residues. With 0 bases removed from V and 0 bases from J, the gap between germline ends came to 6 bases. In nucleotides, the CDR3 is TGTGCCAGCAGCTTAGCGACAGGCTCTGGAAACACCATATATTTT. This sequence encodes CASSLATGSGNTIYF.

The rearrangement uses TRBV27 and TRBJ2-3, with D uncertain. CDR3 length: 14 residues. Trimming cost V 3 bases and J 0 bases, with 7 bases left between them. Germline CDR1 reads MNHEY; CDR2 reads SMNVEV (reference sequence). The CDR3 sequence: CASSFRGSTDTQYF. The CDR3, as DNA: TGTGCCAGCAGTTTCCGAGGAAGCACAGATACGCAGTATTTT.

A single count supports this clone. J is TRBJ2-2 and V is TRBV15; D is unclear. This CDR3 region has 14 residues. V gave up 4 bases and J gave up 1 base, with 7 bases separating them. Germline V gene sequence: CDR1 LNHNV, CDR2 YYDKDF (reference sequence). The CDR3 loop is CATSTTKNTGELFF. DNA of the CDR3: TGTGCCACCAGCACCACGAAGAACACCGGGGAGCTGTTTTTT.

This CDR3 reads CASSLDMTSGRFGYNEQFF. CDR3 sequence (DNA): TGTGCCAGCAGCTTGGACATGACTAGCGGGAGGTTCGGCTACAATGAGCAGTTCTTC. This chain uses TRBV7-9 with TRBJ2-1; 13 bases are shared with TRBD2. With V trimmed by 3 bases and J by 3 bases, 11 bases remained unmatched. This CDR3 has 19 amino acids. Looked up from germline, CDR1 is SEHNR and CDR2 is FQNEAQ (reference sequence).

The CDR3 spells CASSSSSSREQYF. The CDR3 DNA reads TGTGCCAGCAGCTCTTCCTCGTCGCGCGAGCAGTACTTC. The V and J genes are TRBV11-3 and TRBJ2-7; D gene uncertain. The CDR3 is 13 residues long. Germline V lookup: CDR1 SGHNT, CDR2 YENEEA. The ends were cut back, 4 bases at V and 6 bases at J, with 13 bases in the middle.

The chain's CDR3 is CASSLGQPSSYEQYF. The CDR3 coding sequence is TGTGCCAGCAGCTTGGGGCAGCCGAGCTCCTACGAGCAGTACTTC. This sequence joins TRBV5-6 and TRBJ2-7; the D is unclear. Per the germline V gene, CDR1 is SGHDT and CDR2 is YYEEEE. The CDR3 extends over 15 amino acids. Deletions cut 0 bases from V and 0 bases from J, with 10 bases between.

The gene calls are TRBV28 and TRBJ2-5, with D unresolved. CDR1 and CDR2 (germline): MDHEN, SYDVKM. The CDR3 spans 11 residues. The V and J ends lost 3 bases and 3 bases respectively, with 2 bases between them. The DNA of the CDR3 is TGTGCCAGCAGTTTGAAAGAGACCCAGTACTTC. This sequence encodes CASSLKETQYF.

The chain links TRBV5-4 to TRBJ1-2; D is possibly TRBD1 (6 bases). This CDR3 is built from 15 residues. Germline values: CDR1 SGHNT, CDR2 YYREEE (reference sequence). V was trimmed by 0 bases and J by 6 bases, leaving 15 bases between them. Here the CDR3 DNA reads TGTGCCAGCAGCTTGGAGTCGGGGGCTTGGAATGGCTACACCTTC. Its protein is CASSLESGAWNGYTF.

CDR3 residues: CASSLASAEQYF. Written as DNA, the CDR3 is TGTGCCAGCAGCTTAGCATCGGCCGAGCAGTACTTC. The chain couples TRBV7-9 to TRBJ2-7; no clear D. Trimming left V 0 bases short and J 6 bases short, with 6 bases between. The CDR3 extends over 12 amino acids. Per germline, CDR1 SEHNR and CDR2 FQNEAQ (reference sequence). Filled out from reference TRBV7-9 and TRBJ2-7, the complete variable domain reads DTGVSQNPRHKITKRGQNVTFRCDPISEHNRLYWYRQTLGQGPEFLTYFQNEAQLEKSRLLSDRFSAERPKGSFSTLEIQRTEQGDSAMYLCASSLASAEQYFGPGTRLTVT.

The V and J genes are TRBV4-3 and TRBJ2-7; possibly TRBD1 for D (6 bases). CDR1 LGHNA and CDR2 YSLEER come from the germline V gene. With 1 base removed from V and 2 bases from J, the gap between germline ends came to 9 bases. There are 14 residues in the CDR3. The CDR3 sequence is CASSQAGAPYEQYF. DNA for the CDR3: TGCGCCAGCAGCCAAGCAGGGGCCCCCTACGAGCAGTACTTC.

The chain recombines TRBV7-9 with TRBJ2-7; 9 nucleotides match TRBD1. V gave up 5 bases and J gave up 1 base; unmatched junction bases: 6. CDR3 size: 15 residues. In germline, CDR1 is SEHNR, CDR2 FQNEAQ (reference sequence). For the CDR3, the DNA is TGTGCCAGCAGCCTAGGGACAGGGCTATCCTACGAGCAGTACTTC. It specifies CASSLGTGLSYEQYF.

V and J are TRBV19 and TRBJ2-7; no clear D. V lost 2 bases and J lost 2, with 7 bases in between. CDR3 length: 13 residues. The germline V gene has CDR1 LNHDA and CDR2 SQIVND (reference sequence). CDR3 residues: CASSIQYPYEQYF. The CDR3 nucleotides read TGTGCCAGTAGTATACAGTATCCCTACGAGCAGTACTTC.

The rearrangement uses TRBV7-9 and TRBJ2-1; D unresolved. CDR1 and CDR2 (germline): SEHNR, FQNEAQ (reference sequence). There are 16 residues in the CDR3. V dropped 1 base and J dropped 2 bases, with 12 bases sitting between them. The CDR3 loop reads CASSLGTAAPYNEQFF. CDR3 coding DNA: TGTGCCAGCAGCTTAGGGACCGCCGCGCCCTACAATGAGCAGTTCTTC.

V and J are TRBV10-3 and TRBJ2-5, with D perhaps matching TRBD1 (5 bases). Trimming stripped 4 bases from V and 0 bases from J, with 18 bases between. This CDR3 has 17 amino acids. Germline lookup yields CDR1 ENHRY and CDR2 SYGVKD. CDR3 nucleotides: TGTGCCATCAGTGCTCCGAACCAGGGTAGGGACCAAGAGACCCAGTACTTC. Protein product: CAISAPNQGRDQETQYF.

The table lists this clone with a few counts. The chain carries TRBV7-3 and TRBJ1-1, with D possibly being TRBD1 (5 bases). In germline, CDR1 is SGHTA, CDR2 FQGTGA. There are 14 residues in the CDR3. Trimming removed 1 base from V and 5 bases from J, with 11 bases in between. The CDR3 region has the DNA TGTGCCAGCAGCTTAAACGGGGCCATTACTGAAGCTTTCTTT. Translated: CASSLNGAITEAFF.

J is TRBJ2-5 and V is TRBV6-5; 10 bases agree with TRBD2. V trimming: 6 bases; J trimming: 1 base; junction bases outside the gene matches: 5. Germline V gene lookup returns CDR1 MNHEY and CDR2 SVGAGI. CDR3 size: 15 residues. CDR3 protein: CASSRRTSGQETQYF. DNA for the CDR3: TGTGCCAGCAGCCGTAGGACTAGCGGCCAAGAGACCCAGTACTTC.

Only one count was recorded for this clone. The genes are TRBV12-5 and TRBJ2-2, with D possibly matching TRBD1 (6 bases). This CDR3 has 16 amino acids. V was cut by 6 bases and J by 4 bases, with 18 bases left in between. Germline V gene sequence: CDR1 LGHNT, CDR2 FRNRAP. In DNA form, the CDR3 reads TGTGCTAGTGGACCGATCAGGGGTGGAGTCACCGGGGAGCTGTTTTTT. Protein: CASGPIRGGVTGELFF.

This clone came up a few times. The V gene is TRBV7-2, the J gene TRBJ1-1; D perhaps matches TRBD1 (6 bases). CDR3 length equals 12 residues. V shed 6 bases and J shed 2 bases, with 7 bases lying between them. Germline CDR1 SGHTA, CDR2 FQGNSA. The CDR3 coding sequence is TGTGCCAGCAGGGGGGGCAACACTGAAGCTTTCTTT. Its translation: CASRGGNTEAFF.